The T cell receptor beta chain under discussion was sequenced for a study of cytomegalovirus exposure and HLA in healthy donors. 60 Vbeta and 13 Jbeta primers were used in PCR. Clones were read by immunoSEQ multiplex PCR, and TCRdb kept only the in-frame ones, dropping some. Of 100,000 to 150,000 clones detected, 82% appear once; the ten largest clones hold about 8.1%. CDR1 is SGHDN and CDR2 is FVKESK in the germline V gene. Trimming removed 3 bases from V and 5 bases from J, with 11 bases in between. The CDR3 has 14 residues. The sequence was obtained from a woman aged 45-65 years in good health and CMV-seropositive. The chain combines TRBV14 with TRBJ2-4, with D possibly matching TRBD2 (6 bases). The sequenced sample was PBMCs. In nucleotides, the CDR3 is TGTGCCAGCAGCCAGGGGGGTAGCCAAAACATTCAGTACTTC. Protein sequence: CASSQGGSQNIQYF.